This TCR beta chain was found in a study of T cells in narcolepsy. Study-level information: Patients with NT1 or NT2 and healthy control donors were enrolled.

Method: immunoSEQ multiplex PCR; TCRdb's copy keeps in-frame clones and lacks some. The profile covers around 18,000 clones, with 72% appearing a single time and around 15% taken by the ten largest. Details on this clone: The antigen is unknown.

Germline CDR1 is MNHEY and CDR2 is SVGAGI. The V end was cut by 8 bases, the J end by 3 bases, with 10 bases between. The CDR3 totals 12 residues. General study findings and limits: HCRT-specific and TRIB2-specific autoreactive clonotypes appeared among same-patient CSF and blood CD4+ clonotypes. Autoreactive clonotypes reportedly recurred in blood of same and different patients, not controls.

The V gene is TRBV6-5, the J gene TRBJ1-1; D gene uncertain. This clonotype originated in a human donor with narcolepsy. The sequenced material came from CD45RA- memory CD8+ T cells from PBMCs. The CDR3 is CASQRGDTEAFF. The CDR3 nucleotides read TGTGCCAGCCAACGCGGAGACACTGAAGCTTTCTTT.